What follows are 11 T cell receptor beta chains derived from one specimen sequenced in a study of blood T cell repertoires in COVID-19. Produced via immunoSEQ multiplex PCR; TCRdb's table is partial and in-frame only. The data show 250,000 to 350,000 clones, almost 90% seen once. The material sequenced was PBMCs or T cells enriched from blood (not recorded which). The receptor set was obtained from a woman in her late teens or twenties with acute COVID-19.

The chain uses TRBV20-1 and TRBJ1-4, with D unclear. The germline CDR1 and CDR2 sequences are DFQATT and SNEGSKA (reference sequence). The germline V and J ends were trimmed by 3 bases and 8 bases, with 25 bases remaining between them. The CDR3 sequence is 17 residues long. The CDR3: CSASNGRDPKPGEKLFF. The CDR3 DNA follows: TGCAGTGCTAGTAATGGGAGGGATCCCAAACCAGGCGAAAAACTGTTTTTT.

The genes are TRBV5-4 and TRBJ1-3; tentative D call: TRBD1 (5 bases). CDR1 is SGHNT and CDR2 is YYREEE in the germline V gene (reference sequence). The V end lost 3 bases, the J end lost 2 bases, and 12 bases lay between the germline ends. The CDR3 runs to 15 residues. The CDR3 protein is CASSSRDFAGNTIYF. The CDR3 DNA reads TGTGCCAGCAGCTCCCGGGACTTTGCTGGAAACACCATATATTTT. Supplemented by reference TRBV5-4 and TRBJ1-3, the full variable domain reads ETGVTQSPTHLIKTRGQQVTLRCSSQSGHNTVSWYQQALGQGPQFIFQYYREEENGRGNFPPRFSGLQFPNYSSELNVNALELDDSALYLCASSSRDFAGNTIYFGEGSWLTVV.

V gene TRBV3-1 (or the pseudogene TRBV3-2) combines with J gene TRBJ1-1; 8 bases fit TRBD1. The germline V gene has CDR1 LGHDT and CDR2 YNNKEL (reference sequence). After removal of 6 bases from V and 11 bases from J, the junction contained 11 bases not matched to a gene. The CDR3 runs to 13 residues. The CDR3 DNA reads TGTGCCAGCAGGAGTGGACAGGGCGGGTTTGCTTTCTTT. Translating it yields CASRSGQGGFAFF.

The chain is built from TRBV9 and TRBJ1-3; D unresolved. With 0 bases removed from V and 6 bases from J, the gap between germline ends came to 16 bases. The germline gives CDR1 SGDLS, CDR2 YYNGEE. The CDR3 spans 16 residues. CDR3 loop: CASSVEISPGENTIYF. The CDR3 DNA reads as TGTGCCAGCAGCGTAGAGATCTCCCCGGGTGAAAACACCATATATTTT.

The chain links TRBV28 to TRBJ2-7, with TRBD1 as a possible D gene (6 bases). Germline-derived CDR1 and CDR2 are MDHEN and SYDVKM. V lost 6 bases, J lost 2 bases, and 14 bases lay in between. There are 14 residues in the CDR3. The CDR3 here is CASRAGENPYEQYF. Written as DNA, the CDR3 is TGTGCCAGCAGGGCAGGGGAGAACCCCTACGAGCAGTACTTC.

This chain connects TRBV6-1 to TRBJ2-2; the D gene is possibly TRBD2 (5 bases). Per the germline V gene, CDR1 is MNHNS and CDR2 is SASEGT. The germline V and J ends were trimmed by 1 base and 10 bases, with 10 bases remaining between them. The CDR3 is 13 residues long. As DNA, the CDR3 is TGTGCCAGCAGTGAAGGGGAGAGCGCGGAGCTGTTTTTT. Protein product: CASSEGESAELFF.

The rearrangement joins TRBV5-4 to TRBJ2-1; 11 bases map to TRBD2. The CDR3 spans 18 residues. V gave up 0 bases and J gave up 1 base; unmatched junction bases: 6. Looked up from germline, CDR1 is SGHNT and CDR2 is YYREEE (reference sequence). The DNA for the CDR3 is TGTGCCAGCAGCTTGGGATTAGCGGGAGGGCGGTCCTACAATGAGCAGTTCTTC. Residues: CASSLGLAGGRSYNEQFF.

On this clone: Other DNA sequences in this sample translate to the same CDR3. The CDR3 spells CASSLTGGTYEQYF. CDR3 sequence (DNA): TGTGCCAGCAGCCTTACAGGGGGAACGTACGAGCAGTACTTC. The chain uses TRBV7-3 and TRBJ2-7; 8 bases match TRBD1. The CDR3 contains 14 residues. CDR1 is SGHTA and CDR2 is FQGTGA in the germline V gene. The junction had 7 bases not matched to a gene; V was cut back by 5 bases and J by 4 bases.

The chain combines TRBV19 with TRBJ2-7; weak D call: TRBD1 (6 bases). The CDR3 has 15 residues. Germline V gene data show CDR1 as LNHDA and CDR2 as SQIVND (reference sequence). V was shortened by 5 bases and J by 4 bases, with 18 bases between the two germline ends. CDR3 DNA sequence: TGTGCCAGTAGTCGACACTATACAGGGCAGTACGAGCAGTACTTC. Translating gives CASSRHYTGQYEQYF.

This clone was observed a single time. The CDR3 region has the DNA TGTGCCACCAGCAGAGATGAGGAAGGTTATACGCAGTATTTT. As protein: CATSRDEEGYTQYF. The chain links TRBV15 to TRBJ2-3; D remains unclear. The germline CDR1 and CDR2 sequences are LNHNV and YYDKDF (reference sequence). This CDR3 contains 14 residues. Trimming stripped 0 bases from V and 7 bases from J, with 11 bases between.

V and J are TRBV2 and TRBJ2-3; 10 bases agree with TRBD1. With V trimmed by 3 bases and J by 1 base, 1 base remained unmatched. This CDR3 has 15 residues. Looked up from germline, CDR1 is SNHLY and CDR2 is FYNNEI. The CDR3 region is CASSEGTGGTDTQYF. For the CDR3, the DNA is TGTGCCAGCAGTGAGGGGACAGGGGGCACAGATACGCAGTATTTT.